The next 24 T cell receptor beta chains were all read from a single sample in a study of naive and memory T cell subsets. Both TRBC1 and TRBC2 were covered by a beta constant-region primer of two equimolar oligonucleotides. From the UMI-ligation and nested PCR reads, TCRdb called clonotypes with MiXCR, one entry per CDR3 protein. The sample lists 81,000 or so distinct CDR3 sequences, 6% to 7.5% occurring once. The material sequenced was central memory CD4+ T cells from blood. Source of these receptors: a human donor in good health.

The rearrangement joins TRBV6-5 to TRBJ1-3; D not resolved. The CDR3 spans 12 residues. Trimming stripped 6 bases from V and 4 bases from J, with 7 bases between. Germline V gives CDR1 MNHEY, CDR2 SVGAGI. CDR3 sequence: CASRDRGNTIYF. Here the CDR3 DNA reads TGTGCCAGCAGGGATCGAGGAAACACCATATATTTT.

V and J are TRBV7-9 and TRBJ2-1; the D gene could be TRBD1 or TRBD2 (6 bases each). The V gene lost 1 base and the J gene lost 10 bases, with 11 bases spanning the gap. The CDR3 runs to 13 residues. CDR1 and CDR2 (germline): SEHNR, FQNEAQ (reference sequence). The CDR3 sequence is CASSLEGGGEQFF. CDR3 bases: TGTGCCAGCAGCTTAGAGGGGGGAGGAGAGCAGTTCTTC.

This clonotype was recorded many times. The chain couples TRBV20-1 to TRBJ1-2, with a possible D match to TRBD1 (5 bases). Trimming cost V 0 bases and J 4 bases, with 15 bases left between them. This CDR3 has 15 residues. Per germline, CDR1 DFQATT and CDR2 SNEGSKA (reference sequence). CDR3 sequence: CSARDRKGVIYGYTF. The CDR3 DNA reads TGCAGTGCTAGAGATCGGAAAGGGGTTATCTATGGCTACACCTTC.

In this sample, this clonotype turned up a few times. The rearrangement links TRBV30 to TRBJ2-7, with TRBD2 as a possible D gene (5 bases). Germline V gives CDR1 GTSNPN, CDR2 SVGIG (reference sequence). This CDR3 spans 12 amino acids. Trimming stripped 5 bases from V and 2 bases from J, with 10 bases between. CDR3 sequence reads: CAWRTETYEQYF. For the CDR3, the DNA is TGTGCCTGGCGGACTGAAACCTACGAGCAGTACTTC.

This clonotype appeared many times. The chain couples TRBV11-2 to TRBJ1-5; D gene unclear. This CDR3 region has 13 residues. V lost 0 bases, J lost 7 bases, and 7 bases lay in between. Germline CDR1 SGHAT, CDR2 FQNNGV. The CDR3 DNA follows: TGTGCCAGCAGCTTAGAGATGGGGCAGCCCCAGCATTTT. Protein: CASSLEMGQPQHF.

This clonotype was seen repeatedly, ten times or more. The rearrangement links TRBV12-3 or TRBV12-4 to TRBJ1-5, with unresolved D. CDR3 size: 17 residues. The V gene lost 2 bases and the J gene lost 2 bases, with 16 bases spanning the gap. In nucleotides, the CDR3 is TGTGCCAGCAGTTTAAGGGCAGGTCGGCGTGGCAATCAGCCCCAGCATTTT. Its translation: CASSLRAGRRGNQPQHF.

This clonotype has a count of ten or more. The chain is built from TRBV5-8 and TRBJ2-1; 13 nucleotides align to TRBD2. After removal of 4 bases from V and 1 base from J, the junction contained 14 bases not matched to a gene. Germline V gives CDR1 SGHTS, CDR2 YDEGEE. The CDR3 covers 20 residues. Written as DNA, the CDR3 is TGTGCCAGCAGCCCCAGACCGACGACTAGCGGGGGGCGGTCCTACAATGAGCAGTTCTTC. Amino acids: CASSPRPTTSGGRSYNEQFF.

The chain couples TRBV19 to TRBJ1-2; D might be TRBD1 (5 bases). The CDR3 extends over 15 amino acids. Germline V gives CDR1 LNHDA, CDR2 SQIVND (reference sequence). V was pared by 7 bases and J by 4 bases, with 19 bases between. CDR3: CASTSTGPRTYGYTF. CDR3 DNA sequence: TGTGCCAGTACCTCAACGGGGCCTAGAACCTATGGCTACACCTTC.

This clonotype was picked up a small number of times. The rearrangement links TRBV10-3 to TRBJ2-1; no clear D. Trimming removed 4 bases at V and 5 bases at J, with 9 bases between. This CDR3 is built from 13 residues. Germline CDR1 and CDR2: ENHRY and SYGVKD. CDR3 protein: CAISGRGNNEQFF. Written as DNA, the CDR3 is TGTGCCATCAGTGGTAGAGGTAACAATGAGCAGTTCTTC.

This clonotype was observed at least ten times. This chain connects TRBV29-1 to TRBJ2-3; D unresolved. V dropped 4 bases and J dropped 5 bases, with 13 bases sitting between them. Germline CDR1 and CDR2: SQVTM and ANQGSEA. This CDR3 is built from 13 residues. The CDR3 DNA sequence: TGCAGCGTTGGACACGTTAGAGGAGATACGCAGTATTTT. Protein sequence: CSVGHVRGDTQYF.

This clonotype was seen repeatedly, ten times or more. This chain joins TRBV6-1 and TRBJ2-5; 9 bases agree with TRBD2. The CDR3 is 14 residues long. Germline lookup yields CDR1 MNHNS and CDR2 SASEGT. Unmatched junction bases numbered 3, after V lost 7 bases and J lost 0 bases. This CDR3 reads CASKRTSDQETQYF. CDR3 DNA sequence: TGTGCCAGCAAACGGACTAGCGACCAAGAGACCCAGTACTTC.

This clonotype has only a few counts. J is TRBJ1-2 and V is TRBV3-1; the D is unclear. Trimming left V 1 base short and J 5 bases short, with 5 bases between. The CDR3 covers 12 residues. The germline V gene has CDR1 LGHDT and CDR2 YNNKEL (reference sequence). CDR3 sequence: CASSQAVYGYTF. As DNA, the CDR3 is TGTGCCAGCAGCCAAGCCGTATATGGCTACACCTTC.

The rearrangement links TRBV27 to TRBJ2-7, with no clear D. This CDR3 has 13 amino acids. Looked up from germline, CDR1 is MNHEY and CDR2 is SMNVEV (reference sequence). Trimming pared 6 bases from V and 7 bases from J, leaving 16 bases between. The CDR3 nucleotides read TGTGCCAGCAGCCAGACCCCCCTTACAGAGCAGTACTTC. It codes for CASSQTPLTEQYF.

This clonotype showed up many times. The CDR3 nucleotides read TGTGCCAGCAGTGAACCGGGACAGGCTAACTATGGCTACACCTTC. Protein sequence: CASSEPGQANYGYTF. This rearrangement joins TRBV6-1 to TRBJ1-2; 8 bases line up with TRBD1. The CDR3 spans 15 residues. From germline, CDR1 is MNHNS and CDR2 SASEGT. Trimming at V came to 2 bases and at J to 0 bases, leaving 2 bases not matched to a gene.

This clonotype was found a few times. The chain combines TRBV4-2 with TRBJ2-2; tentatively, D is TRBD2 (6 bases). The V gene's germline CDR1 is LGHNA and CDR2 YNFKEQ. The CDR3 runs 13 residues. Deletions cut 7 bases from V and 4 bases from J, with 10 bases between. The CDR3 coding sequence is TGTGCCAGCAACCGGGGAGGCACCGGGGAGCTGTTTTTT. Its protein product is CASNRGGTGELFF.

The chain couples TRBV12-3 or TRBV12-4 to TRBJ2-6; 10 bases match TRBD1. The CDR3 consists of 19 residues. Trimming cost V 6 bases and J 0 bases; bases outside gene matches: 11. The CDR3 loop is CASSRDRGRVLSGANVLTF. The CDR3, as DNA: TGTGCCAGCAGCCGCGACAGGGGGCGGGTACTCTCTGGGGCCAACGTCCTGACTTTC.

CDR3 sequence (DNA): TGTGCCACCCGGGGGACAGGGGTGCAGCCCCAGCATTTT. It specifies CATRGTGVQPQHF. The chain combines TRBV19 with TRBJ1-5; 10 bases map to TRBD1. Germline V gene data show CDR1 as LNHDA and CDR2 as SQIVND (reference sequence). The CDR3 loop spans 13 amino acids. The trim removed 10 bases at V and 7 bases at J, leaving 7 bases unmatched.

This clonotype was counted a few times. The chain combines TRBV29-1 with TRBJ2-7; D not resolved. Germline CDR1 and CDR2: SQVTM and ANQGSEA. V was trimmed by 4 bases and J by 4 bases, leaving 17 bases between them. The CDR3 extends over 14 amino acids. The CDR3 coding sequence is TGCAGCGTTGCCTCTTTTATAATGGGGTACGAGCAGTACTTC. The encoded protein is CSVASFIMGYEQYF.

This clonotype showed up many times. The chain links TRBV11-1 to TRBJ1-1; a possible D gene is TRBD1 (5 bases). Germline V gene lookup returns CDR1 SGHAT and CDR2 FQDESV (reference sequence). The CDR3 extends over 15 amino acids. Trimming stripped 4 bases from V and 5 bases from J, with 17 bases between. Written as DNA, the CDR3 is TGTGCCAGCAGCTCGACAACAGGAGGAGGAACTGAAGCTTTCTTT. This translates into CASSSTTGGGTEAFF.

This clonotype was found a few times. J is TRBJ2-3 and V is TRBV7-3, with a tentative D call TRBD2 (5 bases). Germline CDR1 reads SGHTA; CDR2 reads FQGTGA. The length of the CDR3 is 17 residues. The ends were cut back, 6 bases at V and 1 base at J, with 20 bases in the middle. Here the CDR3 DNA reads TGTGCCAGCAGTCGCGGCCCGGGAACCCGAGGCACAGATACGCAGTATTTT. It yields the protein CASSRGPGTRGTDTQYF. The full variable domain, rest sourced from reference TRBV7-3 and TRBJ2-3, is GAGVSQTPSNKVTEKGKYVELRCDPISGHTALYWYRQSLGQGPEFLIYFQGTGAADDSGLPNDRFFAVRPEGSVSTLKIQRTERGDSAVYLCASSRGPGTRGTDTQYFGPGTRLTVL.

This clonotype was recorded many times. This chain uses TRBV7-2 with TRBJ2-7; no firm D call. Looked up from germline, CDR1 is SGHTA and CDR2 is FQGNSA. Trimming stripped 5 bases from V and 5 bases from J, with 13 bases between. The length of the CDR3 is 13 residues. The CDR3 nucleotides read TGTGCCAGCAGCCCTAAGGCCCAGGACGAGCAGTACTTC. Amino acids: CASSPKAQDEQYF.

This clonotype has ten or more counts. CDR3 bases: TGCAGTGCCAGGACAGGGGCTGGAAACACCATATATTTT. Translated: CSARTGAGNTIYF. This chain connects TRBV20-1 to TRBJ1-3, with 9 bases matching TRBD1. The trim removed 6 bases at V and 2 bases at J, leaving 2 bases unmatched. CDR1 and CDR2 from the germline V gene are DFQATT and SNEGSKA (reference sequence). This CDR3 region has 13 residues.

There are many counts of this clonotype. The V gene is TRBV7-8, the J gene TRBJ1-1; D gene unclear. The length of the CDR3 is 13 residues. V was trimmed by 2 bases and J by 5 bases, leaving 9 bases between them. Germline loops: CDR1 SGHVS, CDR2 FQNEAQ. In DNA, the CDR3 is TGTGCCAGCAGCTTAACGATAAGGACTGAAGCTTTCTTT. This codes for CASSLTIRTEAFF.

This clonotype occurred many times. Written as DNA, the CDR3 is TGTGCCAGCAGTGGGGGGGCCAGCACAGATACGCAGTATTTT. This gives the protein CASSGGASTDTQYF. The chain uses TRBV2 and TRBJ2-3; D tentatively fits TRBD1 or TRBD2 (6 bases each). V lost 4 bases to trimming and J lost 0 bases, with 8 bases between them. The CDR3 covers 14 residues. The germline gives CDR1 SNHLY, CDR2 FYNNEI.